The entry below describes one TCR beta chain. Its antigen is undetermined. The PCR used 60 Vbeta and 13 Jbeta primers. Only in-frame clones appear in the TCRdb table, and some are missing; sequencing was by immunoSEQ multiplex PCR. This table has about 200,000 clones, around 86% appearing once. The source of the sample is a study of cytomegalovirus exposure and HLA in healthy donors. Study-wide points: Later analysis placed DRB1 highest and HLA-C lowest in TCR association rates, which differed by HLA locus. An analysis that was carried out later associated about 17,000 TCR beta sequences with HLA alleles at 0.05 false discovery rate.

This TCR was recovered from a woman between 18 and 30 years old in good health and CMV-seronegative. The sample was PBMCs.

This chain's CDR3 is CASSSRDRGTSGYTF. The CDR3, as DNA: TGTGCCAGCAGTTCCCGGGACAGGGGGACCAGTGGCTACACCTTC. The V gene is TRBV27, the J gene TRBJ1-2, with TRBD1 identical over 11 bases. The CDR3 runs 15 residues. Losses at the gene ends were 4 bases for V and 7 bases for J; bases not matched to a gene: 8. Per germline, CDR1 MNHEY and CDR2 SMNVEV (reference sequence).